Below, 10 T cell receptor beta chains from the same sample are listed, as sequenced in a study of control samples from healthy donors and cancer patients. TCRdb's table, derived via immunoSEQ multiplex PCR, lists solely in-frame clones and lacks some. The sample has about 120,000 clones, roughly nine tenths seen once. The sequencing sample was made of blood. Receptors were obtained from a man aged 45 to 65 in good health.

The chain is built from TRBV5-1 and TRBJ2-5, with D maybe TRBD2 (6 bases). V was trimmed by 2 bases and J by 4 bases, leaving 15 bases between them. The CDR3 runs to 15 residues. CDR1 and CDR2 (germline): SGHRS, YFSETQ. This chain's CDR3 is CASSFQGLGGETQYF. As DNA, the CDR3 is TGCGCCAGCAGCTTTCAGGGACTTGGGGGAGAGACCCAGTACTTC.

V usage is TRBV18 and J usage is TRBJ1-1; no clear D. Trimming took 11 bases from V and 4 from J, leaving 11 bases between them. Germline V gene data show CDR1 as KGHSH and CDR2 as LQKENI. The CDR3 length is 11 residues. The CDR3, as DNA: TGTGCCGCGGGTGGGAGCACTGAAGCTTTCTTT. Protein sequence: CAAGGSTEAFF.

The chain is built from TRBV6-5 and TRBJ1-1; D gene unclear. Germline V gives CDR1 MNHEY, CDR2 SVGAGI. The CDR3 extends over 13 amino acids. Trimming cost V 6 bases and J 0 bases, with 8 bases left between them. The CDR3 nucleotides read TGTGCCAGCAGAACGCTACTGAACACTGAAGCTTTCTTT. Translated, it gives CASRTLLNTEAFF.

The rearrangement uses TRBV19 and TRBJ2-5; the match to TRBD2 covers 14 bases. Germline CDR1 is LNHDA and CDR2 is SQIVND (reference sequence). The CDR3 runs 16 residues. Trimming removed 6 bases from V and 2 bases from J; junction bases left unmatched: 5. The CDR3 is CASSGLAGGVQETQYF. The CDR3 DNA reads as TGTGCCAGTAGCGGACTAGCGGGGGGAGTTCAAGAGACCCAGTACTTC.

This clone was detected once. The gene calls are TRBV27 and TRBJ2-2, with D hard to call. The CDR3 loop spans 12 amino acids. V lost 3 bases, J lost 6 bases, and 5 bases lay in between. Germline V gene data show CDR1 as MNHEY and CDR2 as SMNVEV (reference sequence). The CDR3 region has the DNA TGTGCCAGCAGTTTTAGGGCCGGGGAGCTGTTTTTT. The encoded protein is CASSFRAGELFF.

This chain connects TRBV4-3 to TRBJ2-5; D gene ambiguous. V lost 0 bases to trimming and J lost 1 base, with 6 bases between them. This CDR3 region has 14 residues. Germline V gene lookup returns CDR1 LGHNA and CDR2 YSLEER. This CDR3 is CASSQDRFQETQYF. As DNA, the CDR3 is TGCGCCAGCAGCCAAGACAGATTCCAAGAGACCCAGTACTTC.

The V and J genes are TRBV18 and TRBJ1-1, with a possible D match to TRBD1 (5 bases). Germline CDR1 is KGHSH and CDR2 is LQKENI. This CDR3 is built from 14 residues. Trimming pared 2 bases from V and 5 bases from J, leaving 12 bases between. CDR3 in DNA: TGTGCCAGCTCACCAAGGGGAAGCGATACTGAAGCTTTCTTT. Translating it yields CASSPRGSDTEAFF.

The chain joins TRBV20-1 to TRBJ2-7; D is possibly TRBD1 or TRBD2 (5 bases each). The CDR3 has 14 amino acids. Germline V gene sequence: CDR1 DFQATT, CDR2 SNEGSKA (reference sequence). The V end lost 4 bases, the J end lost 2 bases, and 15 bases lay between the germline ends. This CDR3 reads CSAIDLRDPYEQYF. The CDR3 DNA is TGCAGTGCTATTGATCTAAGGGACCCCTACGAGCAGTACTTC.

This sequence joins TRBV10-2 and TRBJ2-1; D possibly corresponds to TRBD1 (6 bases). CDR1 is WSHSY and CDR2 is SAAADI in the germline V gene. This CDR3 is built from 15 residues. The germline V and J ends were trimmed by 7 bases and 8 bases, with 21 bases remaining between them. The CDR3 protein is CASTQATDSVDEQFF. The CDR3 DNA follows: TGCGCCAGCACCCAAGCGACGGACAGTGTCGATGAGCAGTTCTTC.

The genes are TRBV13 and TRBJ2-1, with 11 bases matching TRBD2. V lost 3 bases, J lost 0 bases, and 7 bases stayed unmatched. Germline CDR1 reads PRHDT; CDR2 reads FYEKMQ (reference sequence). This CDR3 has 18 residues. The CDR3 spells CASSLGTSGRSSYNEQFF. CDR3 coding DNA: TGTGCCAGCAGCTTGGGGACTAGCGGTAGGAGCTCCTACAATGAGCAGTTCTTC.